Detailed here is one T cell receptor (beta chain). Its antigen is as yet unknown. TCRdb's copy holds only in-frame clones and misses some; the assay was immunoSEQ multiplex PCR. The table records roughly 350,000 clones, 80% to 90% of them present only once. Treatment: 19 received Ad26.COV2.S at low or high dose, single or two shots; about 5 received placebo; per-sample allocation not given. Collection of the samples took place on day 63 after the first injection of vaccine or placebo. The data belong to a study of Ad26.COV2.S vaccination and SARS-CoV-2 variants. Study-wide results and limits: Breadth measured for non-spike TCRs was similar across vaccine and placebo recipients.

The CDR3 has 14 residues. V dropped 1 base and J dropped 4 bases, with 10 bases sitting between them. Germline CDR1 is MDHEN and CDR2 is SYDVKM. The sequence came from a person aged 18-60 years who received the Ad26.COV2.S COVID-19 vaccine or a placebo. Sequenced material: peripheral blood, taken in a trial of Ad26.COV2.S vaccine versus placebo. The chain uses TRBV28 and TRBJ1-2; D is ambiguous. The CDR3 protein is CASSLSNPLYGYTF. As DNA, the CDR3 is TGTGCCAGCAGTTTATCGAACCCACTCTATGGCTACACCTTC.